Below are 25 T cell receptor beta chains sequenced from a single sample in a study of metastatic and nonmetastatic thyroid tumors. Nobody among the patients had been given any treatment before thyroid surgery. Using MiXCR, TCRdb re-called clones from the PCR reads. The table has about 23,000 clones, 22% seen once. Material for sequencing was blood. The receptor source for this set is a female donor with papillary thyroid cancer or a benign thyroid nodule (not recorded which). Some clones in this sample may be carry-over from other donors' samples.

The sample holds many counts of this clone. The chain links TRBV4-2 to TRBJ2-4; 7 bases are a match to TRBD2. V shed 0 bases and J 1 base; nucleotides not matched to a gene: 9. The CDR3 spans 18 residues. Germline V gene sequence: CDR1 LGHNA, CDR2 YNFKEQ. CDR3 in amino acids: CASSQDLGGRVAKNIQYF. The CDR3 bases are TGTGCCAGCAGCCAAGATCTTGGCGGGAGAGTTGCCAAAAACATTCAGTACTTC.

This clone has more than one count but fewer than ten. The chain employs TRBV6-1 and TRBJ1-1, with TRBD1 matching 8 bases. The germline gives CDR1 MNHNS, CDR2 SASEGT. V dropped 7 bases and J dropped 5; count of bases not matched to a gene: 9. The CDR3 sequence is 14 residues long. Here the CDR3 reads CASNADRAGTEAFF. The CDR3 DNA follows: TGTGCCAGCAATGCGGACAGGGCTGGTACTGAAGCTTTCTTT.

Turning to this clone: The germline gene is not matched at one end of the junction; a read error may be the cause. The chain links TRBV27 to TRBJ2-1, with 7 bases lining up with TRBD2. Germline values: CDR1 MNHEY, CDR2 SMNVEV (reference sequence). This CDR3 comprises 13 residues. The CDR3 region has the DNA TGTGCCAGCAGCCGACTAGCTACCAATGTGCAGTTCTTC. Its protein product is CASSRLATNVQFF.

This clone was found many times. The chain has TRBV29-1 and TRBJ1-2, with D unclear. Trimming removed 3 bases from V and 4 bases from J, with 15 bases in between. The CDR3 contains 14 residues. Germline assignment: CDR1 SQVTM and CDR2 ANQGSEA. The CDR3 loop reads CSVDELPFSYGYTF. The CDR3 DNA follows: TGCAGCGTTGATGAACTTCCGTTTTCCTATGGCTACACCTTC.

The chain carries TRBV30 and TRBJ1-2; D not certain. Germline loops: CDR1 GTSNPN, CDR2 SVGIG (reference sequence). The CDR3 contains 14 residues. The V gene lost 3 bases and the J gene lost 2 bases, with 13 bases spanning the gap. The CDR3 DNA is TGTGCCTGGAGCGTGACCGGACGGAACTATGGCTACACCTTC. It is translated as CAWSVTGRNYGYTF. The full variable domain, rest sourced from reference TRBV30 and TRBJ1-2, is SQTIHQWPATLVQPVGSPLSLECTVEGTSNPNLYWYRQAAGRGLQLLFYSVGIGQISSEVPQNLSASRPQDRQFILSSKKLLLSDSGFYLCAWSVTGRNYGYTFGSGTRLTVV.

With regard to this clone: At one of its ends the junction is not consistent with the germline gene, which may arise from a read error. The J gene is TRBJ2-3, the V gene TRBV6-1, with TRBD2 as a possible D gene (7 bases). Germline CDR1 reads MNHNS; CDR2 reads SASEGT. The CDR3 totals 11 residues. CDR3 protein: CASWEGDTPYF. In DNA form, the CDR3 reads TGTGCAAGCTGGGAGGGGGATACGCCGTATTTT.

This clone is medium-sized (0.01 to 0.1%) by share. The chain joins TRBV12-3 or TRBV12-4 to TRBJ2-7, with TRBD2 as a possible D gene (5 bases). V dropped 8 bases and J dropped 7 bases, with 15 bases sitting between them. This CDR3 is built from 12 residues. The CDR3 protein is CASSRDSGEQYF. The DNA of the CDR3 is TGTGCCAGCTCAAGGGATTCGGGGGAGCAGTACTTC.

This clone occurred many times. The gene calls are TRBV6-1 and TRBJ2-3, with a tentative D call TRBD2 (7 bases). Germline V gene sequence: CDR1 MNHNS, CDR2 SASEGT. CDR3 size: 15 residues. Trimming took off 11 bases at V and 6 bases at J, with 24 bases between the two ends. The CDR3 sequence: CAASEGGAGTDTQYF. The DNA for the CDR3 is TGTGCCGCTTCTGAGGGGGGGGCCGGAACGGATACGCAGTATTTT.

This clone was observed at least ten times. The chain joins TRBV7-2 to TRBJ2-5; D may be TRBD2 (7 bases). Germline V gives CDR1 SGHTA, CDR2 FQGNSA. CDR3 length equals 15 residues. The germline V and J ends were trimmed by 1 base and 3 bases, with 12 bases remaining between them. The CDR3 region is CASSLVWGGEETQYF. CDR3 bases: TGTGCCAGCAGCTTAGTTTGGGGGGGCGAAGAGACCCAGTACTTC.

In its sample, this clone was seen many times. The chain's CDR3 is CASRSSASSTDTQYF. CDR3 nucleotide sequence: TGTGCCAGCAGGTCTAGCGCTTCTAGCACAGATACGCAGTATTTT. V is TRBV2 and J is TRBJ2-3; D may be TRBD2 (6 bases). CDR1 is SNHLY and CDR2 is FYNNEI in the germline V gene. This CDR3 contains 15 residues. V lost 6 bases to trimming and J lost 0 bases, with 13 bases between them.

With regard to this clone: An end of the junction does not agree with germline; a read error may underlie this. The V gene is TRBV11-2, the J gene TRBJ1-3; D is unclear. The CDR3 loop spans 15 amino acids. CDR1 is SGHAT, CDR2 FQNNGV, per germline. This CDR3 is CASSLVHGGGNTIYF. CDR3 DNA: TGTGCCAGCAGCTTAGTACACGGTGGTGGGAACACGATATATTTT.

The sample holds one count of this clone. A clone one base away is much larger, so this may be a read error. The chain carries TRBV3-1 and TRBJ2-3, with D unresolved. Trimming removed 0 bases from V and 10 bases from J, with 20 bases in between. Germline V lookup: CDR1 LGHDT, CDR2 YNNKEL (reference sequence). This CDR3 spans 16 amino acids. CDR3 amino acids: CASSQDLEYHIAPQYF. For the CDR3, the DNA is TGTGCCAGCAGCCAAGATCTGGAATACCATATCGCTCCGCAGTATTTT.

In this sample, this clone turned up a few times. One junction end does not reproduce the germline sequence, and a read error may be involved. The chain carries TRBV7-3 and TRBJ2-1; D might be TRBD1 or TRBD2, each matching 5 bases. Per the germline V gene, CDR1 is SGHTA and CDR2 is FQGTGA. The CDR3 extends over 16 amino acids. Here the CDR3 reads CVSSLIGTPTRNEQFF. CDR3 nucleotides: TGTGTCAGCAGCTTAATAGGGACCCCAACGCGCAATGAGCAGTTCTTC.

Regarding this clone: A read error is possible here, since a much larger clone lies one base away. The J gene is TRBJ1-1, the V gene TRBV2, with D tentatively TRBD1 (5 bases). Germline CDR1 is SNHLY and CDR2 is FYNNEI. The CDR3 extends over 13 amino acids. This CDR3 reads CASGRQRETEAFF. CDR3 nucleotides: TGTGCCAGCGGGAGACAGCGCGAAACTGAGGCTTTCTTT.

This clone appeared many times. The chain couples TRBV7-2 to TRBJ1-1; possible D gene TRBD1, 5 bases. This CDR3 is built from 13 residues. Trimming took 2 bases from V and 6 from J, leaving 10 bases between them. Germline CDR1 reads SGHTA; CDR2 reads FQGNSA. In DNA, the CDR3 is TGTGCCAGCAGCTTATCTCGGGACGCTGAAGCTTTCTTT. This translates into CASSLSRDAEAFF.

This clone was seen ten or more times. V gene TRBV25-1 combines with J gene TRBJ2-1; D may match TRBD1 or TRBD2 (5 bases each). The CDR3 length is 15 residues. With 0 bases removed from V and 8 bases from J, the gap between germline ends came to 14 bases. CDR1 and CDR2 (germline): MGHDK, SYGVNS. The CDR3 reads CASSEYDTGLYEQFF. The CDR3 DNA reads as TGTGCCAGCAGTGAATACGACACGGGGCTCTATGAGCAGTTCTTC.

To note about this clone: A read error may produce the germline difference seen at one junction end. The chain couples TRBV20-1 to TRBJ2-4, with D maybe TRBD2 (5 bases). The V gene's germline CDR1 is DFQATT and CDR2 SNEGSKA (reference sequence). The CDR3 totals 14 residues. The CDR3 is CIARPVHDVGVQYF. As DNA, the CDR3 is TGCATTGCTCGGCCGGTACATGACGTCGGGGTTCAGTACTTC.

Relative to its sample, this clone is medium-sized. The chain uses TRBV6-1 and TRBJ2-7, with TRBD2 matching 8 bases. CDR1 and CDR2 (germline): MNHNS, SASEGT. Trimming took 11 bases from V and 4 from J; bases not matched to a gene: 13. The CDR3 length is 14 residues. CDR3 nucleotides: TGTGCCGCCACGGGGGGACGGGGGGGGTACGAGCAGTACTTC. Translated, it gives CAATGGRGGYEQYF.

A few counts support this clone. Compared with germline, one end of the junction differs, possibly owing to a read error. The chain joins TRBV6-2 or TRBV6-3 to TRBJ2-2, with D unclear. The CDR3 loop spans 14 amino acids. Germline assignment: CDR1 MNHEY and CDR2 SVGEGT. The CDR3: CASSYSLSAGELFF. The CDR3 nucleotides read TGCGCCAGCAGTTACTCGCTGTCAGCGGGGGAGCTGTTTTTT.

This clone was seen repeatedly, ten times or more. The chain recombines TRBV24-1 with TRBJ1-4, with D perhaps matching TRBD1 (5 bases). With 4 bases removed from V and 6 bases from J, the gap between germline ends came to 11 bases. The CDR3 extends over 14 amino acids. The germline CDR1 and CDR2 sequences are KGHDR and SFDVKD. The CDR3 DNA sequence: TGTGCCACCAGTGACTCCGGGGGGGATGAAAAACTGTTTTTT. It is translated as CATSDSGGDEKLFF.

This clone is classed as medium-sized. This chain connects TRBV27 to TRBJ2-7; a weak D match, TRBD2 (6 bases). This CDR3 has 13 residues. Deletions cut 0 bases from V and 3 bases from J, with 6 bases between. From germline, CDR1 is MNHEY and CDR2 SMNVEV (reference sequence). The CDR3 is CASSLSGGYEQYF. The CDR3, as DNA: TGTGCCAGCAGTTTATCGGGGGGCTACGAGCAGTACTTC.

This clone was counted many times. The V gene is TRBV7-2, the J gene TRBJ2-7, with TRBD2 matching over 8 bases. V dropped 4 bases and J dropped 4; count of bases not matched to a gene: 6. Germline values: CDR1 SGHTA, CDR2 FQGNSA. The CDR3 runs 14 residues. In DNA form, the CDR3 reads TGTGCCAGCAGCTCAAGCGGGGGCTGGTACGAGCAGTACTTC. Translated: CASSSSGGWYEQYF.

This clone qualifies as medium-sized. The CDR3 reads CASRWTLSSYEQYF. CDR3 DNA: TGTGCCAGCAGATGGACTTTGAGCTCCTACGAGCAGTACTTC. The chain links TRBV6-1 to TRBJ2-7, with D maybe TRBD2 (5 bases). CDR1 and CDR2 from the germline V gene are MNHNS and SASEGT. Trimming removed 6 bases from V and 0 bases from J, with 12 bases in between. The CDR3 covers 14 residues.

At least ten counts were recorded for this clone. The chain carries TRBV5-6 and TRBJ2-5; TRBD1 is a possible D gene (6 bases). The V gene's germline CDR1 is SGHDT and CDR2 YYEEEE. Trimming removed 1 base from V and 0 bases from J, with 7 bases in between. The CDR3 loop spans 14 amino acids. The CDR3 spells CASSLRGNQETQYF. The CDR3 nucleotides read TGTGCCAGCAGCTTGAGGGGGAACCAAGAGACCCAGTACTTC.

The chain links TRBV19 to TRBJ2-7; 11 bases are a match to TRBD2. This CDR3 has 14 residues. Germline V gene data show CDR1 as LNHDA and CDR2 as SQIVND (reference sequence). With V trimmed by 4 bases and J by 6 bases, 5 bases remained unmatched. For the CDR3, the DNA is TGTGCCAGTAGTAAACTAGCGGGAGAGGCCGAGCAGTACTTC. Amino acids: CASSKLAGEAEQYF.